A selection of T cell receptor beta chains follows, all from one sample in a study of T cell responses to AZD1222 COVID-19 vaccine. Measured with immunoSEQ multiplex PCR; TCRdb has only the in-frame clones, and not every one. The sample includes 150,000 to 200,000 clones, 90% to 95% of them seen just once. Sequenced here: peripheral blood, sampled on day 0 of AZD1222 vaccination. Receptor source: an adult in good health. CDR3s include the opening cysteine and the closing phenylalanine or tryptophan. The order of the fields is D gene, J gene, V gene, clone size, CDR3 DNA, CDR3 protein. D genes are given only for firm matches. Where a row states a size, it is once, few, many or the class of an expanded clone; other rows omit it.

d_gene: TRBD2
j_gene: TRBJ2-5
v_gene: TRBV3-1/TRBV3-2
abundance: few
CDR3nt: TGTGCCAGCAGCCCCTGGACTAGCGGGGGGAGGGAGACCCAGTACTTC
CDR3aa: CASSPWTSGGRETQYF

d_gene: TRBD1
j_gene: TRBJ1-5
v_gene: TRBV7-8
abundance: .
CDR3nt: TGTGCCAGCAGCTTGGGACAGGGGGCTCTGCAGCCCCAGCATTTT
CDR3aa: CASSLGQGALQPQHF

d_gene: TRBD1
j_gene: TRBJ2-1
v_gene: TRBV6-6
abundance: .
CDR3nt: TGTGCCGTACAGGACAGGGAAGCCTACAATGAGCAGTTCTTC
CDR3aa: CAVQDREAYNEQFF

d_gene: .
j_gene: TRBJ1-6
v_gene: TRBV5-4
abundance: .
CDR3nt: TGTGCCAGCAGCTTAAGCCAGCCGCGATCCTATAATTCACCCCTCCACTTT
CDR3aa: CASSLSQPRSYNSPLHF

d_gene: TRBD1
j_gene: TRBJ1-5
v_gene: TRBV6-1
abundance: .
CDR3nt: TGTGCCAGCAGTGGCCCCCGGGGACAGGCCTGGGTCAATCAGCCCCAGCATTTT
CDR3aa: CASSGPRGQAWVNQPQHF

d_gene: TRBD2
j_gene: TRBJ2-5
v_gene: TRBV5-4
abundance: .
CDR3nt: TGTGCCAGCAGCTTGGCCGGGGGGTCCGGAGAGACCCAGTACTTC
CDR3aa: CASSLAGGSGETQYF

d_gene: TRBD2
j_gene: TRBJ2-5
v_gene: TRBV19
abundance: .
CDR3nt: TGTGCCAGCGGTCCTAGCGGGGGAGAGACCCAGTACTTC
CDR3aa: CASGPSGGETQYF

d_gene: .
j_gene: TRBJ1-6
v_gene: TRBV28
abundance: few
CDR3nt: TGTGCCAGCAGTTTATCCCGGGGACTGGGGTCGATAGATTCACCCCTCCACTTT
CDR3aa: CASSLSRGLGSIDSPLHF

d_gene: .
j_gene: TRBJ1-5
v_gene: TRBV4-1
abundance: .
CDR3nt: TGCGCCAGCAGCCAAGATAATGGTCCGGTGGGGCCCCAGCATTTT
CDR3aa: CASSQDNGPVGPQHF

d_gene: TRBD1
j_gene: TRBJ1-3
v_gene: TRBV18
abundance: .
CDR3nt: TGTGCCAGCTCACGAGACAGGGACCCCTCTGGAAACACCATATATTTT
CDR3aa: CASSRDRDPSGNTIYF

d_gene: TRBD1
j_gene: TRBJ2-2
v_gene: TRBV3-1/TRBV3-2
abundance: .
CDR3nt: TGTGCCAGCAGCCGTCCGGGACAGGGGGTGGCCGGGGAGCTGTTTTTT
CDR3aa: CASSRPGQGVAGELFF

d_gene: TRBD1
j_gene: TRBJ1-1
v_gene: TRBV5-1
abundance: .
CDR3nt: TGCGCCAGCAGCTGGGACAGGGGGAACACTGAAGCTTTCTTT
CDR3aa: CASSWDRGNTEAFF

d_gene: .
j_gene: TRBJ1-6
v_gene: TRBV30
abundance: .
CDR3nt: TGTGCCTGGAGAGTGAGAGGGTTTAGCCTAAATTCACCCCTCCACTTT
CDR3aa: CAWRVRGFSLNSPLHF

d_gene: .
j_gene: TRBJ1-4
v_gene: TRBV4-1
abundance: .
CDR3nt: TGCGCCAGCAGCCCCGGGACGGTTAATGAAAAACTGTTTTTT
CDR3aa: CASSPGTVNEKLFF

d_gene: .
j_gene: TRBJ2-2
v_gene: TRBV6-1
abundance: .
CDR3nt: TGTGCCAGCAGTGAAATCCCACAGATCACCGGGGAGCTGTTTTTT
CDR3aa: CASSEIPQITGELFF

d_gene: .
j_gene: TRBJ1-1
v_gene: TRBV23-1
abundance: .
CDR3nt: TGCGCCAGCAGTCAGCCGGGACGGATGACCACTGAAGCTTTCTTT
CDR3aa: CASSQPGRMTTEAFF

d_gene: .
j_gene: TRBJ2-7
v_gene: TRBV4-1
abundance: .
CDR3nt: TGCGCCAGCAGCCGAGAACCGGGGGACTCCCCCTACGAGCAGTACTTC
CDR3aa: CASSREPGDSPYEQYF